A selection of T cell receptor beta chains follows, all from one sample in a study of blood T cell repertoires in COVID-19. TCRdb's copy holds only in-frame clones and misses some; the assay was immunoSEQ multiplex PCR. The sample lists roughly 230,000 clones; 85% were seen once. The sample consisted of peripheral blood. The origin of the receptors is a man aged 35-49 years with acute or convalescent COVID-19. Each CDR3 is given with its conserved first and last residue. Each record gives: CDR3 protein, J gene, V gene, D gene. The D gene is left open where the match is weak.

CDR3aa: CASSGTQGESYTF
j_gene: TRBJ1-2
v_gene: TRBV5-1
d_gene: NA

CDR3aa: CASSPPPYGPRGSPLHF
j_gene: TRBJ1-6
v_gene: TRBV12-1
d_gene: NA

CDR3aa: CACQAGSPLHF
j_gene: TRBJ1-6
v_gene: TRBV30
d_gene: NA

CDR3aa: CASSERGPPYGYTF
j_gene: TRBJ1-2
v_gene: TRBV6-1
d_gene: TRBD1

CDR3aa: CASSSYREAPNAPLHF
j_gene: TRBJ1-6
v_gene: TRBV6-5
d_gene: NA

CDR3aa: CASSFTGEARDTQYF
j_gene: TRBJ2-3
v_gene: TRBV5-6
d_gene: NA

CDR3aa: CASSLRGTASTDTQYF
j_gene: TRBJ2-3
v_gene: TRBV7-2
d_gene: NA

CDR3aa: CSASPGLAGGGEQFF
j_gene: TRBJ2-1
v_gene: TRBV20-1
d_gene: TRBD2

CDR3aa: CASRLTAENSPLHF
j_gene: TRBJ1-6
v_gene: TRBV27
d_gene: NA

CDR3aa: CASSYTTGIGEAFF
j_gene: TRBJ1-1
v_gene: TRBV6-5
d_gene: TRBD1

CDR3aa: CAWSGDRGSYNEQFF
j_gene: TRBJ2-1
v_gene: TRBV30
d_gene: TRBD1

CDR3aa: CASSPGTGLEQYF
j_gene: TRBJ2-7
v_gene: TRBV3-1/TRBV3-2
d_gene: TRBD1

CDR3aa: CATSRETGRNQPQHF
j_gene: TRBJ1-5
v_gene: TRBV15
d_gene: TRBD1

CDR3aa: CATSVGGSTDTQYF
j_gene: TRBJ2-3
v_gene: TRBV15
d_gene: TRBD2

CDR3aa: CASSSGTGNTIYF
j_gene: TRBJ1-3
v_gene: TRBV18
d_gene: NA

CDR3aa: CASNRDYGYTF
j_gene: TRBJ1-2
v_gene: TRBV28
d_gene: NA

CDR3aa: CASSSGTDGGKLFF
j_gene: TRBJ1-4
v_gene: TRBV9
d_gene: TRBD1

CDR3aa: CASSPGAGYEQYF
j_gene: TRBJ2-7
v_gene: TRBV7-8
d_gene: NA

CDR3aa: CASSLDSGRKETQYF
j_gene: TRBJ2-5
v_gene: TRBV7-2
d_gene: TRBD2

CDR3aa: CASSQDRTNEGPLHF
j_gene: TRBJ1-6
v_gene: TRBV4-3
d_gene: NA

CDR3aa: CASSFPGQGDGYGYTF
j_gene: TRBJ1-2
v_gene: TRBV7-9
d_gene: TRBD1

CDR3aa: CASSLNSGGASDTQYF
j_gene: TRBJ2-3
v_gene: TRBV11-2
d_gene: TRBD2

CDR3aa: CAISESVSGGEQYF
j_gene: TRBJ2-7
v_gene: TRBV10-3
d_gene: TRBD2

CDR3aa: CASSPRQGNTIYF
j_gene: TRBJ1-3
v_gene: TRBV12-3/TRBV12-4
d_gene: NA

CDR3aa: CASSPGGQFEAFF
j_gene: TRBJ1-1
v_gene: TRBV11-2
d_gene: NA

CDR3aa: CASSLDGTGKRSVYEQYF
j_gene: TRBJ2-7
v_gene: TRBV11-2
d_gene: TRBD1

CDR3aa: CASSSQSYNEQFF
j_gene: TRBJ2-1
v_gene: TRBV11-3
d_gene: NA

CDR3aa: CASSLGAGDTQYF
j_gene: TRBJ2-3
v_gene: TRBV5-1
d_gene: NA

CDR3aa: CASSLWGPLEAFF
j_gene: TRBJ1-1
v_gene: TRBV5-6
d_gene: NA

CDR3aa: CASSLTAGAGGVTEAFF
j_gene: TRBJ1-1
v_gene: TRBV28
d_gene: TRBD1

CDR3aa: CASSSHSYEQYF
j_gene: TRBJ2-7
v_gene: TRBV28
d_gene: NA

CDR3aa: CSARRNTEAFF
j_gene: TRBJ1-1
v_gene: TRBV20-1
d_gene: NA

CDR3aa: CASSEENTEAFF
j_gene: TRBJ1-1
v_gene: TRBV2
d_gene: NA

CDR3aa: CASGPSDRGREKLFF
j_gene: TRBJ1-4
v_gene: TRBV28
d_gene: TRBD1

CDR3aa: CASSPMSAGGPREQFF
j_gene: TRBJ2-1
v_gene: TRBV19
d_gene: TRBD2

CDR3aa: CATSPAAREGSYEQYF
j_gene: TRBJ2-7
v_gene: TRBV15
d_gene: NA

CDR3aa: CASSYGGGAGNEQFF
j_gene: TRBJ2-1
v_gene: TRBV6-6
d_gene: TRBD2

CDR3aa: CSVAEGVGGYTF
j_gene: TRBJ1-2
v_gene: TRBV29-1
d_gene: NA

CDR3aa: CASSQAPGSYEQYF
j_gene: TRBJ2-7
v_gene: TRBV4-3
d_gene: NA

CDR3aa: CASISGQAISGANVLTF
j_gene: TRBJ2-6
v_gene: TRBV28
d_gene: TRBD1

CDR3aa: CASSPHKGFRYEKLFF
j_gene: TRBJ1-4
v_gene: TRBV27
d_gene: NA

CDR3aa: CASSISSGGARNEQFF
j_gene: TRBJ2-1
v_gene: TRBV19
d_gene: TRBD2

CDR3aa: CASSLAGTGTREEQYF
j_gene: TRBJ2-7
v_gene: TRBV7-9
d_gene: TRBD1

CDR3aa: CASRTGDGYTF
j_gene: TRBJ1-2
v_gene: TRBV19
d_gene: NA